This entry lists 2 T cell receptor beta chains sequenced from one sample in a study of T cells in Graves' hyperthyroidism and ophthalmopathy. RNA transcripts provided the source from which TCR beta CDR3 regions were amplified. The HTBI set primed first-round TCR CDR3 RT-PCR. TCRdb re-called the multiplex PCR reads with MiXCR, one entry per CDR3 protein. Of fewer than 350,000 distinct CDR3 sequences listed, around 13% are singletons. The sequenced material came from blood. The receptors originated from a middle-aged woman with Graves' hyperthyroidism.

CDR3: CASSPVSLAGVYEQYF. The CDR3, as DNA: TGTGCCAGCAGCCCTGTATCTCTAGCGGGAGTGTACGAGCAGTACTTC. This chain uses TRBV7-9 with TRBJ2-7, with 10 bases lining up with TRBD2. The CDR3 runs to 16 residues. Germline loops: CDR1 SEHNR, CDR2 FQNEAQ (reference sequence). V gave up 5 bases and J gave up 4 bases; unmatched junction bases: 11.

This chain joins TRBV20-1 and TRBJ2-1; D is ambiguous. CDR1 DFQATT and CDR2 SNEGSKA come from the germline V gene (reference sequence). V shed 1 base and J shed 1 base, with 8 bases lying between them. The CDR3 loop spans 14 amino acids. The CDR3 reads CSARGSSSYNEQFF. CDR3 in DNA: TGCAGTGCTAGAGGGTCGTCGTCCTACAATGAGCAGTTCTTC.